Presented here are 14 T cell receptor beta chains from one specimen sequenced in a study of cytomegalovirus exposure and HLA in healthy donors. The PCR made use of 60 Vbeta and 13 Jbeta primers. Clones were sequenced by immunoSEQ multiplex PCR, and TCRdb holds only the in-frame ones, with some missing. This table holds around 170,000 clones, 70% to 80% found once. The specimen sequenced was PBMCs. The receptors originated from a man aged 55 to 70 in good health and CMV-seronegative.

The chain has TRBV10-3 and TRBJ2-3; 7 bases agree with TRBD2. The CDR3 is made up of 14 amino acids. With V trimmed by 4 bases and J by 3 bases, 4 bases remained unmatched. Per the germline V gene, CDR1 is ENHRY and CDR2 is SYGVKD. CDR3 in amino acids: CAISGDGGTDTQYF. The CDR3 DNA is TGTGCCATCAGTGGGGACGGGGGGACAGATACGCAGTATTTT.

This chain links TRBV19 with TRBJ2-7, with 8 bases lining up with TRBD2. This CDR3 region has 14 residues. V lost 3 bases and J lost 5; bases outside the gene matches: 6. Germline V gene data show CDR1 as LNHDA and CDR2 as SQIVND (reference sequence). CDR3 amino acids: CASSMLAGTDEQYF. CDR3 DNA: TGTGCCAGTAGTATGCTAGCGGGTACAGACGAGCAGTACTTC.

V is TRBV5-1 and J is TRBJ2-7; weak D call: TRBD1 (5 bases). This CDR3 is built from 16 residues. V lost 4 bases and J 2 bases, leaving 19 bases between the germline ends. Germline CDR1 reads SGHRS; CDR2 reads YFSETQ. The CDR3 DNA is TGCGCCAGCAGCCCTGGGGTCCAGGGCTCTCCCTACGAGCAGTACTTC. Translating it yields CASSPGVQGSPYEQYF.

This clone was found a few times. The chain couples TRBV30 to TRBJ2-5; the D gene is possibly TRBD2 (5 bases). The last part of the DNA fits TRBJ2-7 better; the J call may be wrong. The CDR3 is made up of 15 amino acids. The germline gives CDR1 GTSNPN, CDR2 SVGIG (reference sequence). DNA for the CDR3: TGTGCCTGGAGTGTTGCTAGCCGATTTGCCTACGAGCAGTACTTC. As protein: CAWSVASRFAYEQYF.

For the CDR3, the DNA is TGTGCCAGCAGTTACTCCTTAGCGAATATGAGGCAGTACTTC. Residues: CASSYSLANMRQYF. V gene TRBV6-6 combines with J gene TRBJ2-7; weak D call: TRBD2 (5 bases). The CDR3 length is 14 residues. The V gene lost 0 bases and the J gene lost 9 bases, with 15 bases spanning the gap. The germline V gene has CDR1 MNHNY and CDR2 SVGAGI (reference sequence).

This clone came up a few times. The chain's CDR3 is CASTPSGRQNEKLFF. The DNA for the CDR3 is TGTGCCAGCACTCCAAGCGGGCGGCAGAATGAAAAACTGTTTTTT. This chain links TRBV6-6 with TRBJ1-4; D gene unclear. This CDR3 has 15 amino acids. Germline assignment: CDR1 MNHNY and CDR2 SVGAGI (reference sequence). Trimming pared 7 bases from V and 5 bases from J, leaving 17 bases between.

This clone was seen only once. The chain joins TRBV5-1 to TRBJ1-1; D perhaps matches TRBD1 (5 bases). The length of the CDR3 is 15 residues. Germline assignment: CDR1 SGHRS and CDR2 YFSETQ. V was trimmed by 0 bases and J by 1 base, leaving 10 bases between them. The CDR3 loop is CASSLASQANTEAFF. CDR3 in DNA: TGCGCCAGCAGCTTGGCGTCACAGGCGAACACTGAAGCTTTCTTT.

This clone has a single count. The rearrangement joins TRBV4-1 to TRBJ1-2, with D maybe TRBD1 (5 bases). V was pared by 6 bases and J by 4 bases, with 18 bases between. The CDR3 extends over 15 amino acids. Germline lookup yields CDR1 MGHRA and CDR2 YSYEKL. CDR3: CASSPDAGVGYGYTF. The DNA of the CDR3 is TGCGCCAGCAGTCCCGACGCGGGGGTCGGCTATGGCTACACCTTC.

V and J are TRBV28 and TRBJ2-7, with 7 bases identical to TRBD1. The CDR3 consists of 13 residues. From germline, CDR1 is MDHEN and CDR2 SYDVKM. V dropped 6 bases and J dropped 5; count of bases not matched to a gene: 7. Here the CDR3 reads CASSSDRADEQYF. The CDR3 DNA sequence: TGTGCCAGCAGCTCTGACAGGGCGGACGAGCAGTACTTC.

In this sample, this clone turned up once. At one of its ends the junction is not consistent with the germline gene, which may arise from a read error. This sequence joins TRBV7-9 and TRBJ1-1, with a possible D match to TRBD1 (6 bases). Germline V gives CDR1 SEHNR, CDR2 FQNEAQ (reference sequence). The CDR3 sequence is 14 residues long. CDR3 sequence (DNA): TGTGCCAGCAGCTCTTACAGGGAGAACGCTGAAGCTTTCTTT. Translation: CASSSYRENAEAFF.

The rearrangement links TRBV7-2 to TRBJ1-1, with 8 nucleotides matching TRBD1. Germline V gene data show CDR1 as SGHTA and CDR2 as FQGNSA. V trimming: 5 bases; J trimming: 1 base; junction bases outside the gene matches: 3. This CDR3 is 14 amino acids long. The CDR3, as DNA: TGTGCCAGCAGCATAACAGGGGGGAACACTGAAGCTTTCTTT. Its translation is CASSITGGNTEAFF.

The rearrangement uses TRBV7-9 and TRBJ1-4; D gene unclear. The V gene lost 2 bases and the J gene lost 3 bases, with 10 bases spanning the gap. CDR1 and CDR2 (germline): SEHNR, FQNEAQ (reference sequence). The CDR3 length is 15 residues. The CDR3 coding sequence is TGTGCCAGCAGCTTACAACTAGGGCCTAATGAAAAACTGTTTTTT. It encodes CASSLQLGPNEKLFF.

The chain couples TRBV18 to TRBJ2-5; D call uncertain. Germline values: CDR1 KGHSH, CDR2 LQKENI. This CDR3 has 12 residues. V gave up 3 bases and J gave up 5 bases, with 7 bases separating them. CDR3 sequence reads: CASSPDRETQYF. CDR3 nucleotide sequence: TGTGCCAGCTCACCTGATCGGGAGACCCAGTACTTC.

The rearrangement joins TRBV4-3 to TRBJ2-7; 12 nucleotides line up with TRBD1. With V trimmed by 2 bases and J by 5 bases, 10 bases remained unmatched. Germline lookup yields CDR1 LGHNA and CDR2 YSLEER. This CDR3 region has 17 residues. The CDR3 DNA is TGCGCCAGCAGCCAACAAATGCCGGGACAGGGGGCCCACGAGCAGTACTTC. Protein product: CASSQQMPGQGAHEQYF.